This T cell receptor beta chain appears in the sequencing data of a study of T cells in women clearing cervical HPV infection. Study-level findings and limits: Timing of associations relative to infection is unclear; T-cell subsets were not isolated.

This CDR3 is 15 amino acids long. The V gene end was trimmed by 2 bases and the J gene end by 8 bases; junction bases not matched to a gene: 7. Germline-derived CDR1 and CDR2 are SGHDN and FVKESK. Assay used: immunoSEQ multiplex PCR; TCRdb lists only in-frame clones, some missing. Its clone listing holds tens of thousands of clones. Turning to this clone: Its antigen remains unidentified. The CDR3 goes on 3 residues after the read ends, and that part is filled in from the germline J gene.

This receptor was taken from a woman aged 18 to 75 with a cervical HPV16 infection that either progressed to CIN3+ or cleared (not recorded which). The chain links TRBV14 to TRBJ1-4; 8 bases agree with TRBD1. Sequences were obtained from blood buffy coat. The CDR3 region is CASSQMTGAVEKLFF. The covered CDR3 bases are TGTGCCAGCAGCCAAATGACAGGGGCTGTCGAAAAA.